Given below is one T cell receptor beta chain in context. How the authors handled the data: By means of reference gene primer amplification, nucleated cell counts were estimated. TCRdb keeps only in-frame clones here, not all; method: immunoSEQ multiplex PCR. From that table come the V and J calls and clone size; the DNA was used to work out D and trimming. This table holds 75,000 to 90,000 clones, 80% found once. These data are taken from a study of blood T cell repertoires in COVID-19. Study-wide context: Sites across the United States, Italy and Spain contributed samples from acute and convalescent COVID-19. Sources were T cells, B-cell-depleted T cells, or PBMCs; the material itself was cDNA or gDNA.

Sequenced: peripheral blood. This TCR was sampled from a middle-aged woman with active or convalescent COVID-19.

The CDR3, as DNA: TGTGCCAGCTCGCCTACCTCCCAAGAGACCCAGTACTTC. Protein sequence: CASSPTSQETQYF. This chain uses TRBV18 with TRBJ2-5; D remains unclear. CDR3 length: 13 residues. Trimming cost V 6 bases and J 1 base, with 9 bases left between them. The V gene's germline CDR1 is KGHSH and CDR2 LQKENI.